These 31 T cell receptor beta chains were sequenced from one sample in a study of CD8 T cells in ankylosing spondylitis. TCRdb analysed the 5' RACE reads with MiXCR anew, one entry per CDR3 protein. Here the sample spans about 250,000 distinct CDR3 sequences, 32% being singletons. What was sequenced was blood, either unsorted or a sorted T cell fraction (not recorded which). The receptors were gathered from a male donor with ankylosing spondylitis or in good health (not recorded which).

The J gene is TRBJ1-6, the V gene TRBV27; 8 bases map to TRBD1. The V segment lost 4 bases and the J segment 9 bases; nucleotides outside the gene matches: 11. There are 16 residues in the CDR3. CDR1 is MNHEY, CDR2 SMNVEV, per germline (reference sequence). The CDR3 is CASSSRDRLGVSPLHF. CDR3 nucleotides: TGTGCCAGCAGTTCACGGGACAGGCTAGGAGTTTCACCCCTCCACTTT.

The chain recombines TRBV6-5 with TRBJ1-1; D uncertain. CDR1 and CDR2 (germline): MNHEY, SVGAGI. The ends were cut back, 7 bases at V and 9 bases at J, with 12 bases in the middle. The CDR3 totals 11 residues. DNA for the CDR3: TGTGCCAGCACCTACCGGTTTAAAGCTTTCTTT. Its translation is CASTYRFKAFF.

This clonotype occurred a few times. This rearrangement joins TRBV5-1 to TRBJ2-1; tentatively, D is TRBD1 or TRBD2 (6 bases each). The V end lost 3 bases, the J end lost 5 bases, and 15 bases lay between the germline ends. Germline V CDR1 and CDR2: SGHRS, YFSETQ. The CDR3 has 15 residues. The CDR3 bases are TGCGCCAGCAGCTCAAGGGGTAGGGGGGACAATGAGCAGTTCTTC. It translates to CASSSRGRGDNEQFF. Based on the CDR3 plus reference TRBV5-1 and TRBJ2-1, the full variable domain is KAGVTQTPRYLIKTRGQQVTLSCSPISGHRSVSWYQQTPGQGLQFLFEYFSETQRNKGNFPGRFSGRQFSNSRSEMNVSTLELGDSALYLCASSSRGRGDNEQFFGPGTRLTVL.

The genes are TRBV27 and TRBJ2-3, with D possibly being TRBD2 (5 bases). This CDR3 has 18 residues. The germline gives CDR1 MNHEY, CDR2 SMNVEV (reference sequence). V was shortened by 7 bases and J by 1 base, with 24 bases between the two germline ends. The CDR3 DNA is TGTGCCAGCACATCACGCATCCCAACACCGCGGGGCACAGATACGCAGTATTTT. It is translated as CASTSRIPTPRGTDTQYF.

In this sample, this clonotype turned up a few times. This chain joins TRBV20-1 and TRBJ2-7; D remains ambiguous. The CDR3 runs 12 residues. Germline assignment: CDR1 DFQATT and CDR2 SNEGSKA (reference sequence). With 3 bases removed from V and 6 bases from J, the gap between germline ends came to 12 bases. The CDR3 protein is CSARIVGGEQYF. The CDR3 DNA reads TGCAGTGCTAGGATTGTGGGTGGCGAGCAGTACTTC.

CDR3 sequence reads: CSVVFGPPGSYEQYF. CDR3 sequence (DNA): TGCAGCGTTGTTTTTGGGCCCCCAGGCTCCTACGAGCAGTACTTC. V usage is TRBV29-1 and J usage is TRBJ2-7; D unclear. There are 15 residues in the CDR3. Germline V gene data show CDR1 as SQVTM and CDR2 as ANQGSEA. Between the trimmed V and J ends, which lost 4 bases and 0 bases, there was a span of 16 bases.

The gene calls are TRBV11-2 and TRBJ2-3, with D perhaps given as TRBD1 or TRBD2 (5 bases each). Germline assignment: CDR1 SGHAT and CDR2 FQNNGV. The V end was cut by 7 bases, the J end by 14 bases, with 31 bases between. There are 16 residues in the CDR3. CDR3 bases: TGTGCCAGCACCCCCGACCCCGGGGACCGGAACCTCCCCAGGTATTTT. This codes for CASTPDPGDRNLPRYF.

The CDR3 reads CASSSGQGYGANVLTF. The CDR3 region has the DNA TGTGCCAGCAGTTCGGGACAGGGTTACGGGGCCAACGTCCTGACTTTC. V and J are TRBV12-3 or TRBV12-4 and TRBJ2-6; 9 bases map to TRBD1. The length of the CDR3 is 16 residues. With 4 bases clipped from V and 4 bases from J, the junction kept 5 bases outside the gene matches.

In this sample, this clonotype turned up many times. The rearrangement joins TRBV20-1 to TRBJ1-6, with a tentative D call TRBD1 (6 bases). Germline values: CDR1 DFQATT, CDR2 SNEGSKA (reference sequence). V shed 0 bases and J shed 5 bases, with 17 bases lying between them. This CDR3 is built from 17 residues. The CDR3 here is CSAREGAGGFNNSPLHF. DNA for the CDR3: TGCAGTGCTAGAGAGGGGGCGGGGGGCTTCAATAATTCACCCCTCCACTTT.

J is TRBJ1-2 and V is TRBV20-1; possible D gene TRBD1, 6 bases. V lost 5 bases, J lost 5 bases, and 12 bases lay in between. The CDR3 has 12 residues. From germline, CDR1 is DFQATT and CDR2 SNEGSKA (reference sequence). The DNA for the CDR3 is TGCAGTGCTGGCGGGGGCGGGTATGGCTACACCTTC. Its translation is CSAGGGGYGYTF.

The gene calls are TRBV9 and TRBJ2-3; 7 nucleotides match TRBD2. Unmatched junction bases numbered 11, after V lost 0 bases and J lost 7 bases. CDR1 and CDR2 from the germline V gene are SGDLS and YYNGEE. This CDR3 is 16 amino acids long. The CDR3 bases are TGTGCCAGCAGCGTAGAGGCGAGCGGGGTTAGGAATACGCAGTATTTT. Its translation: CASSVEASGVRNTQYF.

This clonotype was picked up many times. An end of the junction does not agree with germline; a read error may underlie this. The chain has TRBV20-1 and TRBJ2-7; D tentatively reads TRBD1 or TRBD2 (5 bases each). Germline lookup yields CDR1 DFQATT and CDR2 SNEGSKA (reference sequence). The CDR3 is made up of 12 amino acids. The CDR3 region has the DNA TGCAGTGCTAGGTGGGGGAAGACCTCTAATAGTTTC. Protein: CSARWGKTSNSF.

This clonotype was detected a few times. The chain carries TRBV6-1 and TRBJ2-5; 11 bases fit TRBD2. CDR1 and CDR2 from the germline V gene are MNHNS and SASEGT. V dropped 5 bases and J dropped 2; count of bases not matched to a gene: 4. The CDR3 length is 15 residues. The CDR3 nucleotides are TGTGCCAGCAGTCCCACTAGCGGGGGTCAAGAGACCCAGTACTTC. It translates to CASSPTSGGQETQYF.

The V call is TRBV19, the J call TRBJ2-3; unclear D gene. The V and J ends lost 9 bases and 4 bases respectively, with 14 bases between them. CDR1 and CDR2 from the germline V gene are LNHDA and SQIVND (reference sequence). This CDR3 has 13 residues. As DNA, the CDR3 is TGTGCCAGCAACGATCTGGGTTCAGATACGCAGTATTTT. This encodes CASNDLGSDTQYF.

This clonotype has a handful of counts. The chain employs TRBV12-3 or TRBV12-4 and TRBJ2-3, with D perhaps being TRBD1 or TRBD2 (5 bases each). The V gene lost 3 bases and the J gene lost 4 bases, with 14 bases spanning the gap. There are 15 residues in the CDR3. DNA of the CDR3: TGTGCCAGCAGTTTTTTCGCCAGAGGGGCAGATACGCAGTATTTT. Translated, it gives CASSFFARGADTQYF.

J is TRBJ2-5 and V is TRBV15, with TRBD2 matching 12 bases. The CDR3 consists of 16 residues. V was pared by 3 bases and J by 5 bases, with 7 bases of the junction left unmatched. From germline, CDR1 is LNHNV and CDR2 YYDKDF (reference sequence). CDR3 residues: CATSSVGLAGIETQYF. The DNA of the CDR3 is TGTGCCACCAGCAGTGTAGGACTAGCGGGGATCGAGACCCAGTACTTC. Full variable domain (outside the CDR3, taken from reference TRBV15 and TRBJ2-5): DAMVIQNPRYQVTQFGKPVTLSCSQTLNHNVMYWYQQKSSQAPKLLFHYYDKDFNNEADTPDNFQSRRPNTSFCFLDIRSPGLGDTAMYLCATSSVGLAGIETQYFGPGTRLLVL.

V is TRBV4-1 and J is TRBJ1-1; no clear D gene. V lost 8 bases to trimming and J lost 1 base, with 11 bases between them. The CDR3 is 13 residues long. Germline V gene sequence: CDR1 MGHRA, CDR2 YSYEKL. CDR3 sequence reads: CASGDKPNTEAFF. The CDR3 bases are TGCGCCAGCGGAGACAAGCCGAACACTGAAGCTTTCTTT.

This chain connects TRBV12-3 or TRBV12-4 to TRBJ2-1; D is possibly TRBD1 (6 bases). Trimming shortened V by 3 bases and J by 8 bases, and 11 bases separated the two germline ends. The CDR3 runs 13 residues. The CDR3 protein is CASSFIEGDEQFF. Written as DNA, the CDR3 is TGTGCCAGCAGTTTCATTGAGGGGGATGAGCAGTTCTTC.

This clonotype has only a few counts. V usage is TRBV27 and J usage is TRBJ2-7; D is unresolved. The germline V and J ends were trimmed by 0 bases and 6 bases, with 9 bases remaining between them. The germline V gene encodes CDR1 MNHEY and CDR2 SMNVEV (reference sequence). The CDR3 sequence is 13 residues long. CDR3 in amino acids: CASSLSSGSEQYF. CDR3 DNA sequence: TGTGCCAGCAGTTTATCGTCCGGGTCCGAGCAGTACTTC.

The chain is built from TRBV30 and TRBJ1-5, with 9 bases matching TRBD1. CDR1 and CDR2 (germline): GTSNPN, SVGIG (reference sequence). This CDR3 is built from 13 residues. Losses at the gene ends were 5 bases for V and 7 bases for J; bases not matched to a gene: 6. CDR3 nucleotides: TGTGCCTGGGACAGGGGGGCAGGGCAGCCCCAGCATTTT. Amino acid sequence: CAWDRGAGQPQHF.

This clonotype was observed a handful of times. This CDR3 is CASSYKSSGANVLTF. The CDR3, as DNA: TGTGCCAGCAGTTACAAGAGCTCTGGGGCCAACGTCCTGACTTTC. The rearrangement joins TRBV6-5 to TRBJ2-6, with D uncertain. This CDR3 comprises 15 residues. The germline gives CDR1 MNHEY, CDR2 SVGAGI. V lost 2 bases, J lost 0 bases, and 5 bases lay in between.

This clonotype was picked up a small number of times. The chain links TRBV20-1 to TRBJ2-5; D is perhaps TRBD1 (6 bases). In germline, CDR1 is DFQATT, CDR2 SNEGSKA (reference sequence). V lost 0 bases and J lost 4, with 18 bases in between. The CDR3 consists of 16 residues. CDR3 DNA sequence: TGCAGTGCTAGAGATCATGTGGGCCAGGGGAGAGAGACCCAGTACTTC. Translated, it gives CSARDHVGQGRETQYF.

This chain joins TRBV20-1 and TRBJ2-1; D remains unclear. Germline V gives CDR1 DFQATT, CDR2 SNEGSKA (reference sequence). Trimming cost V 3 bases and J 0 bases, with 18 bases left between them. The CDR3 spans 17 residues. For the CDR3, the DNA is TGCAGTGCTAGGGTCATTGGGTTAGCCAACTCCTACAATGAGCAGTTCTTC. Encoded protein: CSARVIGLANSYNEQFF.

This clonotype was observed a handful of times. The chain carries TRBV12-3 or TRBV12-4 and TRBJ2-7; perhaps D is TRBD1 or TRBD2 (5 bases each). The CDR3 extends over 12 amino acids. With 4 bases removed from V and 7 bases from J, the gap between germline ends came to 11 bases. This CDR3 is CASSWGWFEQYF. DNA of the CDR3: TGTGCCAGCAGTTGGGGGTGGTTTGAGCAGTACTTC.

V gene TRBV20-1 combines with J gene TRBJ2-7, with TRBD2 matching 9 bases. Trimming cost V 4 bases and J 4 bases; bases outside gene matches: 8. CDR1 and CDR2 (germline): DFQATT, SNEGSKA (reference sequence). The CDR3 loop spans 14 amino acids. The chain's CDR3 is CSANYRAGGYEQYF. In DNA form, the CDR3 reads TGCAGTGCTAATTATCGAGCGGGGGGATACGAGCAGTACTTC.

For the CDR3, the DNA is TGCGCCAGCAGCACAGGGACAGGGCTCTACGAGCAGTACTTC. It translates to CASSTGTGLYEQYF. The chain has TRBV4-1 and TRBJ2-7; 9 nucleotides match TRBD1. The junction had 5 bases not matched to a gene; V was cut back by 5 bases and J by 3 bases. The CDR3 runs 14 residues. Germline CDR1 reads MGHRA; CDR2 reads YSYEKL.

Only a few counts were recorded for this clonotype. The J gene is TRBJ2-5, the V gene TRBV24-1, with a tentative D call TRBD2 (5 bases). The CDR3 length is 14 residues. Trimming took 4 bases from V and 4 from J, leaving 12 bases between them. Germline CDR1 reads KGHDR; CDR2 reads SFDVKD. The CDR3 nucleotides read TGTGCCACCAGTGACGGACTCGGTGGAGAGACCCAGTACTTC. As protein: CATSDGLGGETQYF.

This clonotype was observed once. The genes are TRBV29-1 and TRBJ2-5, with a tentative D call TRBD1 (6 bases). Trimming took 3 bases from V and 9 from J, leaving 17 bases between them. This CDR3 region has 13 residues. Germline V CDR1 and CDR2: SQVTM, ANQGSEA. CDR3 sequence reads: CSVDWQGFKAQYF. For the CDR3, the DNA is TGCAGCGTTGATTGGCAGGGGTTTAAGGCCCAGTACTTC.

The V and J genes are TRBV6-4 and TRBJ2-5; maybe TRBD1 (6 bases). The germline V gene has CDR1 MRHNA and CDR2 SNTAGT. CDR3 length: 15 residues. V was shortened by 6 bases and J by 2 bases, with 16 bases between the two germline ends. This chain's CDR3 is CASSSTLGGQETQYF. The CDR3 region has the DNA TGTGCCAGCAGCAGCACCCTAGGGGGTCAAGAGACCCAGTACTTC.

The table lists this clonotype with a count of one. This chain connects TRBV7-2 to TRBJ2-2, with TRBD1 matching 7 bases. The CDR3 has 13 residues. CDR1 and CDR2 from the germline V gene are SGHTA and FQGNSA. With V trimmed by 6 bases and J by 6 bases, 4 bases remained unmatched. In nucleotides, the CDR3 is TGTGCCAGCAGATCGCAGGGGGCCGGGGAGCTGTTTTTT. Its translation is CASRSQGAGELFF.

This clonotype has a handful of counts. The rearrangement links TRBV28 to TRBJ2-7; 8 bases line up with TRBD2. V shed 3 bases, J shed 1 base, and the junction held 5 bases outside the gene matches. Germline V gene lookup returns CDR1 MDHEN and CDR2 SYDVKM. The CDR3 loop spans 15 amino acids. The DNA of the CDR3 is TGTGCCAGCAGTTTGGTAGCGGGGTCGTCCTACGAGCAGTACTTC. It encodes CASSLVAGSSYEQYF. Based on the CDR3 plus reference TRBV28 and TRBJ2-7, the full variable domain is DVKVTQSSRYLVKRTGEKVFLECVQDMDHENMFWYRQDPGLGLRLIYFSYDVKMKEKGDIPEGYSVSREKKERFSLILESASTNQTSMYLCASSLVAGSSYEQYFGPGTRLTVT.